Below, one T cell receptor (beta chain) is given with its context. This sample was included in a study of cytomegalovirus exposure and HLA in healthy donors. Researchers ran the PCR with 60 Vbeta and 13 Jbeta primers. The assay was immunoSEQ multiplex PCR, and TCRdb's table has in-frame clones only and misses some. The top ten hold around 3.1% of the sample, which has under 130,000 clones, approximately 79% seen once. V was pared by 8 bases and J by 7 bases, with 15 bases between. Germline V CDR1 and CDR2: SGHTA, FQGNSA. This CDR3 region has 13 residues. This sequence was found in a woman aged 35 to 49 in good health and CMV-seronegative. V usage is TRBV7-2 and J usage is TRBJ2-1, with TRBD2 as a possible D gene (5 bases). The sequenced material came from PBMCs. The CDR3: CASLPPPGNEQFF. Written as DNA, the CDR3 is TGTGCCAGCCTCCCCCCTCCGGGGAATGAGCAGTTCTTC.